This entry features one T cell receptor (beta chain) sequence. Via MiXCR, TCRdb re-called the RT-PCR reads, giving one row per CDR3 protein. The table includes some 500,000 distinct CDR3 sequences, approximately 16% detected once. The source of the sample is a study of response to subunit inactivated influenza vaccine. Trimming cost V 4 bases and J 7 bases; bases outside gene matches: 6. Germline V CDR1 and CDR2: SGHDT, YYEEEE. The CDR3 has 14 amino acids. Sequences were derived from CD4+ T cells sorted from PBMCs, sampled less than 25 months after vaccination. The sequence was obtained from a man aged 50 to 69 who received an inactivated influenza vaccine. V gene TRBV5-6 combines with J gene TRBJ2-2, with 8 bases aligning to TRBD1. The CDR3 reads CASSQWTGSGELFF. The CDR3 coding sequence is TGTGCCAGCAGCCAATGGACAGGGAGCGGGGAGCTGTTTTTT.